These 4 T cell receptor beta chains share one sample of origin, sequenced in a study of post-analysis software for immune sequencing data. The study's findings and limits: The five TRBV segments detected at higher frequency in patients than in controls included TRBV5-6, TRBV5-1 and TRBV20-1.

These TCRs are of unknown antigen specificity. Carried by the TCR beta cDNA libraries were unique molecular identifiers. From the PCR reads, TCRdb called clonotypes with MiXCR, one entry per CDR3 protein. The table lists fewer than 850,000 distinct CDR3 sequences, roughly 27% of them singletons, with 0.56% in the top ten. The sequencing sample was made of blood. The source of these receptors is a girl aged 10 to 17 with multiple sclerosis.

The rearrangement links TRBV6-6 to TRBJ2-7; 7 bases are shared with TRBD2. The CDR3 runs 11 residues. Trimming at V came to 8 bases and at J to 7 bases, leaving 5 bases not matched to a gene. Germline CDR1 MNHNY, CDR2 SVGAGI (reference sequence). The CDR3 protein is CASGEGWEQYF. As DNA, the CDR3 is TGTGCCAGCGGGGAGGGATGGGAGCAGTACTTC.

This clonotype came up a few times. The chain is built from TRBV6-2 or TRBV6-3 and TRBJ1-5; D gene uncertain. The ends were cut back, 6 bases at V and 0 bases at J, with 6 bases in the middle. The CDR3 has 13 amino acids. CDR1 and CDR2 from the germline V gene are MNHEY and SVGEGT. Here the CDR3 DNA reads TGTGCCAGCAGAATATATAGCAATCAGCCCCAGCATTTT. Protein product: CASRIYSNQPQHF.

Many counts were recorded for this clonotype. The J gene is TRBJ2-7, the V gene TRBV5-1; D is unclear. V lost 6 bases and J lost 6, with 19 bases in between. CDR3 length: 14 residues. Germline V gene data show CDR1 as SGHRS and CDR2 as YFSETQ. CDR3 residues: CASTTDRTKSEQYF. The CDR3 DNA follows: TGCGCCAGCACCACCGACCGAACGAAATCCGAGCAGTACTTC. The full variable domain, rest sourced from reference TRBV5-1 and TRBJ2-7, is KAGVTQTPRYLIKTRGQQVTLSCSPISGHRSVSWYQQTPGQGLQFLFEYFSETQRNKGNFPGRFSGRQFSNSRSEMNVSTLELGDSALYLCASTTDRTKSEQYFGPGTRLTVT.

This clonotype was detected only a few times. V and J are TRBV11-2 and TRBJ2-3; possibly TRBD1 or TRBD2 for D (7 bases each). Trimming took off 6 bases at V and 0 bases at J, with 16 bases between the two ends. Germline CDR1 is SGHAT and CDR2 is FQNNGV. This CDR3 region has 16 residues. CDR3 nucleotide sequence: TGTGCCAGCAGTCCTCAGGGGGGGAGGAGCACAGATACGCAGTATTTT. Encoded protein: CASSPQGGRSTDTQYF.